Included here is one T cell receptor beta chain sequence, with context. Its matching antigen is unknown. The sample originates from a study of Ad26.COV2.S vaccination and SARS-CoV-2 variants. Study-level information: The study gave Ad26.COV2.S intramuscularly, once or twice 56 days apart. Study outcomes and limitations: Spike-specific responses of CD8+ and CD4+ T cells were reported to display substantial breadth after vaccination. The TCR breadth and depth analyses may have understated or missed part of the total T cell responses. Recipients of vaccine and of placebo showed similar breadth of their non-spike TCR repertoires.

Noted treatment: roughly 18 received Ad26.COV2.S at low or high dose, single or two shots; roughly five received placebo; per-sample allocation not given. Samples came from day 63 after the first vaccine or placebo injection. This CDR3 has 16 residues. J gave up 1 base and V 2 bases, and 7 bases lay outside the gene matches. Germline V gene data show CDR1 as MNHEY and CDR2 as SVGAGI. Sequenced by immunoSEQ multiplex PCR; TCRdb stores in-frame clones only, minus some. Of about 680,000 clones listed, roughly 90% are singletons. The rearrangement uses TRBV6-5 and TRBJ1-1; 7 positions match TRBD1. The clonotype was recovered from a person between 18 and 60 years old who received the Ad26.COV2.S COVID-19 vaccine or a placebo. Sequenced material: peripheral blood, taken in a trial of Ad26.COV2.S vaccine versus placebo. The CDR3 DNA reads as TGTGCCAGCAGTTACCGAGACCAGGGGGAGAACACTGAAGCTTTCTTT. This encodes CASSYRDQGENTEAFF.